One and the same sample provided the 5 T cell receptor beta chains below, sequenced in a study of blood T cells in healthy people across ages. The use of a sample-barcoded 5' primer and a J-beta primer mix characterized a second PCR of roughly 6 to 11 cycles. One entry per CDR3 protein results from TCRdb running MiXCR on the 5' RACE reads. Among about 680,000 distinct CDR3 sequences listed, approximately 49% were seen once. Material: blood. These receptors were obtained from a woman in her sixties in good health.

This clonotype was recorded a few times. This chain uses TRBV5-4 with TRBJ1-6; 12 bases are a match to TRBD1. This CDR3 is built from 16 residues. Germline values: CDR1 SGHNT, CDR2 YYREEE (reference sequence). Trimming at V came to 4 bases and at J to 6 bases, leaving 5 bases not matched to a gene. The CDR3 bases are TGTGCCAGCAGCGGCGGGACAGGGGGCGTTAATTCACCCCTCCACTTT. Amino acid sequence: CASSGGTGGVNSPLHF.

The chain carries TRBV20-1 and TRBJ2-3; a weak D match, TRBD1 (7 bases). The germline V gene encodes CDR1 DFQATT and CDR2 SNEGSKA (reference sequence). CDR3 length: 16 residues. V was clipped by 6 bases and J by 0 bases, with 19 bases between them. The CDR3 coding sequence is TGCAGTGCCACGTGGGGGGCAGGGGGAAGCACAGATACGCAGTATTTT. As protein: CSATWGAGGSTDTQYF.

This clonotype has only a few counts. The V gene is TRBV29-1, the J gene TRBJ2-1, with D perhaps matching TRBD2 (6 bases). This CDR3 is 13 amino acids long. Germline V lookup: CDR1 SQVTM, CDR2 ANQGSEA. V lost 5 bases to trimming and J lost 8 bases, with 16 bases between them. CDR3 loop: CSVFAGPEDEQFF. Written as DNA, the CDR3 is TGCAGCGTTTTCGCGGGGCCGGAGGATGAGCAGTTCTTC.

This clonotype showed up just a few times. V is TRBV10-3 and J is TRBJ2-7; possibly TRBD2 for D (5 bases). V shed 4 bases and J shed 3 bases, with 10 bases lying between them. CDR1 and CDR2 (germline): ENHRY, SYGVKD. The CDR3 consists of 13 residues. This CDR3 reads CAISVGRVYEQYF. In nucleotides, the CDR3 is TGTGCCATCAGTGTAGGGAGAGTCTACGAGCAGTACTTC.

The chain recombines TRBV10-3 with TRBJ2-5; D perhaps matches TRBD1 (6 bases). V was trimmed by 10 bases and J by 4 bases, leaving 10 bases between them. Looked up from germline, CDR1 is ENHRY and CDR2 is SYGVKD. CDR3 length: 11 residues. Here the CDR3 reads CARRGRETQYF. The CDR3 region has the DNA TGTGCCAGAAGGGGGAGAGAGACCCAGTACTTC.